The 10 T cell receptor beta chains in this list originate from one sample, sequenced in a study of blood T cell repertoires in COVID-19. Sequenced by immunoSEQ multiplex PCR; TCRdb stores in-frame clones only, minus some. The sample consists of 350,000 to 450,000 clones, more than 75% of them appearing once. Input material: peripheral blood. These TCRs come from a human donor in a cohort sampled during active COVID-19.

The chain employs TRBV30 and TRBJ1-2; 9 bases map to TRBD1. The CDR3 loop spans 15 amino acids. Germline V gene data show CDR1 as GTSNPN and CDR2 as SVGIG (reference sequence). The V gene end was trimmed by 5 bases and the J gene end by 5 bases; junction bases not matched to a gene: 12. This CDR3 reads CAWGSGQGVRYGYTF. In DNA, the CDR3 is TGTGCCTGGGGTTCGGGACAGGGAGTTCGGTATGGCTACACCTTC.

This clone was detected once. The V call is TRBV5-6, the J call TRBJ2-7, with D perhaps matching TRBD2 (6 bases). CDR1 SGHDT and CDR2 YYEEEE come from the germline V gene. The germline V and J ends were trimmed by 3 bases and 12 bases, with 16 bases remaining between them. This CDR3 contains 12 residues. CDR3 nucleotide sequence: TGTGCCAGCAGCTGGGGGGAGGAATCTCGGTACTTC. Its translation: CASSWGEESRYF.

V gene TRBV9 combines with J gene TRBJ2-2; TRBD2 matches 8 bases. This CDR3 contains 14 residues. Germline assignment: CDR1 SGDLS and CDR2 YYNGEE. Losses at the gene ends were 4 bases for V and 5 bases for J; bases not matched to a gene: 4. The chain's CDR3 is CASSPGLATGELFF. The DNA of the CDR3 is TGTGCCAGCAGCCCCGGACTAGCTACCGGGGAGCTGTTTTTT.

This clone was counted at least ten times. CDR3: CASSVRETQYF. CDR3 DNA: TGTGCCAGCAGTGTGAGAGAGACCCAGTACTTC. The gene calls are TRBV2 and TRBJ2-5, with no clear D. This CDR3 has 11 amino acids. V gave up 4 bases and J gave up 4 bases, with 4 bases separating them. Germline values: CDR1 SNHLY, CDR2 FYNNEI.

This clone has a handful of counts. This rearrangement joins TRBV5-5 to TRBJ1-6; 9 bases are shared with TRBD1. V dropped 2 bases and J dropped 9; count of bases not matched to a gene: 9. Germline assignment: CDR1 SGHKS and CDR2 YYEKEE (reference sequence). This CDR3 has 16 amino acids. CDR3 sequence reads: CASSFGDRAGISPLHF. CDR3 nucleotide sequence: TGTGCCAGCAGCTTCGGGGACAGGGCAGGTATTTCACCCCTCCACTTT.

V gene TRBV15 combines with J gene TRBJ2-3, with 10 bases that match TRBD2. Germline V gene lookup returns CDR1 LNHNV and CDR2 YYDKDF (reference sequence). The length of the CDR3 is 16 residues. Losses at the gene ends were 1 base for V and 5 bases for J; bases not matched to a gene: 6. CDR3 nucleotides: TGTGCCACCAGCAGAGGATACGTAGCGGGAGGAGATACGCAGTATTTT. Protein: CATSRGYVAGGDTQYF.

The chain is built from TRBV19 and TRBJ1-6; 7 bases match TRBD1. Germline CDR1 reads LNHDA; CDR2 reads SQIVND (reference sequence). The CDR3 is 19 amino acids. V lost 5 bases, J lost 7 bases, and 20 bases stayed unmatched. This CDR3 reads CASSVLGAGGFLANSPLHF. The CDR3 nucleotides are TGTGCCAGTAGTGTACTGGGGGCAGGGGGTTTCCTGGCCAATTCACCCCTCCACTTT. Looking up the rest from reference TRBV19 and TRBJ1-6 gives the full variable domain: DGGITQSPKYLFRKEGQNVTLSCEQNLNHDAMYWYRQDPGQGLRLIYYSQIVNDFQKGDIAEGYSVSREKKESFPLTVTSAQKNPTAFYLCASSVLGAGGFLANSPLHFGNGTRLTVT.

The chain joins TRBV25-1 to TRBJ1-4; D unclear. This CDR3 is 15 amino acids long. Germline CDR1 and CDR2: MGHDK and SYGVNS. The V gene lost 6 bases and the J gene lost 5 bases, with 16 bases spanning the gap. CDR3 DNA sequence: TGTGCCAGCAGCAATAAGCTAGGTCGAAATGAAAAACTGTTTTTT. Its protein is CASSNKLGRNEKLFF.

The rearrangement joins TRBV9 to TRBJ1-6; tentative D call: TRBD1 (5 bases). V was clipped by 5 bases and J by 5 bases, with 11 bases between them. In germline, CDR1 is SGDLS, CDR2 YYNGEE. This CDR3 comprises 14 residues. CDR3 protein: CASSWGNDNSPLHF. The CDR3 DNA is TGTGCCAGCAGTTGGGGCAACGATAATTCACCCCTCCACTTT.

The J gene is TRBJ2-5, the V gene TRBV5-1; 10 nucleotides agree with TRBD1. CDR1 and CDR2 from the germline V gene are SGHRS and YFSETQ. The CDR3 sequence is 14 residues long. V dropped 4 bases and J dropped 4; count of bases not matched to a gene: 4. CDR3 coding DNA: TGCGCCAGCAGCCGACAGGGGGCTGGAGAGACCCAGTACTTC. It codes for CASSRQGAGETQYF.